The 22 T cell receptor beta chains given below trace back to one sample, sequenced in a study of blood T cells in healthy people across ages. A sample-barcoded 5' primer and a J-beta primer mix were used in a second PCR of roughly 7 to 12 cycles. TCRdb called the 5' RACE reads again in MiXCR, with one record for every CDR3 protein. The sample includes about 1.6 million distinct CDR3 sequences, roughly 30% seen only once; the top ten take 10% to 12%. The specimen was blood. Every receptor here comes from a woman aged 25-40 years in good health.

This chain uses TRBV6-6 with TRBJ1-1; 8 bases agree with TRBD1. The CDR3 length is 15 residues. CDR1 and CDR2 from the germline V gene are MNHNY and SVGAGI (reference sequence). Trimming cost V 4 bases and J 7 bases; bases outside gene matches: 11. CDR3 in DNA: TGTGCCAGCAGTTCTCGACAGGGGAGGGGAGTTGAAGCTTTCTTT. It yields the protein CASSSRQGRGVEAFF.

The sample holds many counts of this clonotype. This sequence joins TRBV9 and TRBJ2-3; TRBD1 agrees at 7 bases. CDR1 is SGDLS, CDR2 YYNGEE, per germline. V was pared by 2 bases and J by 2 bases, with 5 bases of the junction left unmatched. The CDR3 has 15 residues. The CDR3 region is CASSVAGTVTDTQYF. CDR3 nucleotide sequence: TGTGCCAGCAGCGTGGCCGGGACAGTCACAGATACGCAGTATTTT.

The CDR3 sequence: CASRSGTARYNEQFF. CDR3 DNA sequence: TGTGCCAGCAGATCCGGGACTGCGCGTTACAATGAGCAGTTCTTC. The chain couples TRBV2 to TRBJ2-1; TRBD2 is a possible D gene (6 bases). This CDR3 region has 15 residues. V was clipped by 6 bases and J by 4 bases, with 16 bases between them. CDR1 and CDR2 (germline): SNHLY, FYNNEI.

This chain uses TRBV12-3 or TRBV12-4 with TRBJ2-1; 7 bases agree with TRBD2. The V segment lost 8 bases and the J segment 0 bases; nucleotides outside the gene matches: 7. The CDR3 sequence is 15 residues long. CDR3 in DNA: TGTGCCAGCGTGAGATCGGGGGGCTCCTACAATGAGCAGTTCTTC. The encoded protein is CASVRSGGSYNEQFF.

The gene calls are TRBV4-2 and TRBJ2-1; 9 bases are a match to TRBD1. The CDR3 length is 16 residues. Germline V gene sequence: CDR1 LGHNA, CDR2 YNFKEQ. With 1 base clipped from V and 9 bases from J, the junction kept 10 bases outside the gene matches. CDR3 in amino acids: CASSQGVGTGNAEQFF. CDR3 coding DNA: TGTGCCAGCAGCCAAGGTGTCGGGACAGGGAACGCTGAGCAGTTCTTC.

The count of this clonotype is one. This sequence joins TRBV27 and TRBJ1-1, with 7 bases identical to TRBD1. The V segment lost 5 bases and the J segment 1 base; nucleotides outside the gene matches: 19. CDR3 length: 19 amino acids. Germline lookup yields CDR1 MNHEY and CDR2 SMNVEV (reference sequence). The CDR3 reads CASSRLISGNRGKNTEAFF. The DNA for the CDR3 is TGTGCCAGCAGTCGACTCATCTCTGGAAACAGGGGAAAGAACACTGAAGCTTTCTTT.

This clonotype occurred a few times. This chain links TRBV21-1 with TRBJ1-5; the table's D call, TRBD1, was not checked against the DNA. TRBV21-1 counts as a pseudogene. The CDR3 is 15 residues long. The CDR3 loop is CASSKWRGGGQPQHF. For the CDR3, the DNA is TGTGCCAGCAGCAAATGGAGAGGAGGGGGTCAGCCCCAGCATTTT.

This chain uses TRBV29-1 with TRBJ2-5, with 7 bases that match TRBD1. The length of the CDR3 is 13 residues. With 6 bases clipped from V and 4 bases from J, the junction kept 8 bases outside the gene matches. Germline values: CDR1 SQVTM, CDR2 ANQGSEA. The CDR3 reads CSVMGQLGETQYF. In DNA form, the CDR3 reads TGCAGCGTGATGGGACAGTTAGGAGAGACCCAGTACTTC.

This rearrangement joins TRBV20-1 to TRBJ2-6; tentative D call: TRBD2 (6 bases). Trimming took 2 bases from V and 1 from J, leaving 9 bases between them. The CDR3 covers 15 residues. CDR1 is DFQATT and CDR2 is SNEGSKA in the germline V gene (reference sequence). In DNA form, the CDR3 reads TGCAGTGCTAGAACGGGAGTATCTGGGGCCAACGTCCTGACTTTC. As protein: CSARTGVSGANVLTF.

The chain carries TRBV18 and TRBJ2-1; D is undetermined. This CDR3 has 15 residues. Germline CDR1 reads KGHSH; CDR2 reads LQKENI. Trimming cost V 4 bases and J 5 bases, with 15 bases left between them. CDR3 sequence reads: CASSLQEGFNNEQFF. Written as DNA, the CDR3 is TGTGCCAGCTCACTTCAAGAAGGCTTCAACAATGAGCAGTTCTTC.

The rearrangement links TRBV15 to TRBJ2-5, with TRBD2 matching over 14 bases. V shed 3 bases and J 4 bases; nucleotides not matched to a gene: 7. Germline V lookup: CDR1 LNHNV, CDR2 YYDKDF (reference sequence). This CDR3 region has 17 residues. Here the CDR3 reads CATSRGLAGAWGETQYF. The CDR3 nucleotides read TGTGCCACCAGCAGGGGACTAGCGGGGGCGTGGGGAGAGACCCAGTACTTC.

In its sample, this clonotype was seen a few times. This chain links TRBV5-1 with TRBJ2-7; the D gene is possibly TRBD2 (7 bases). V lost 4 bases and J 1 base, leaving 15 bases between the germline ends. The germline gives CDR1 SGHRS, CDR2 YFSETQ. The CDR3 totals 15 residues. The CDR3 loop reads CASSRGDTESYEQYF. CDR3 DNA: TGCGCCAGCAGCCGGGGGGACACCGAATCCTACGAGCAGTACTTC.

J is TRBJ1-2 and V is TRBV10-3, with 8 positions matching TRBD1. The CDR3 runs to 12 residues. Germline values: CDR1 ENHRY, CDR2 SYGVKD. V lost 9 bases, J lost 7 bases, and 7 bases stayed unmatched. The CDR3 is CAIGQGGAGYTF. CDR3 DNA sequence: TGTGCCATTGGACAGGGCGGAGCTGGCTACACCTTC.

The chain uses TRBV24-1 and TRBJ2-1, with 7 bases identical to TRBD1. V was pared by 5 bases and J by 5 bases, with 8 bases of the junction left unmatched. The CDR3 runs to 15 residues. From germline, CDR1 is KGHDR and CDR2 SFDVKD. CDR3 protein: CATSVLGQANNEQFF. CDR3 nucleotides: TGTGCCACCAGTGTATTAGGACAGGCGAACAATGAGCAGTTCTTC.

This chain connects TRBV6-2 or TRBV6-3 to TRBJ1-5, with 10 bases fitting TRBD1. J lost 5 bases, V lost 0 bases, and 4 bases had no gene match. This CDR3 contains 16 residues. CDR1 is MNHEY and CDR2 is SVGEGT in the germline V gene. CDR3 loop: CASSYSGQGIYQPQHF. The CDR3 nucleotides are TGTGCCAGCAGTTACTCGGGACAGGGGATTTATCAGCCCCAGCATTTT.

The genes are TRBV10-3 and TRBJ1-5, with TRBD1 matching 9 bases. Germline-derived CDR1 and CDR2 are ENHRY and SYGVKD. CDR3 length: 15 residues. V shed 5 bases, J shed 6 bases, and the junction held 8 bases outside the gene matches. This CDR3 is CAISPRTGVSQPQHF. CDR3 in DNA: TGTGCCATCAGTCCCAGGACAGGGGTCAGTCAGCCCCAGCATTTT.

The chain links TRBV5-1 to TRBJ2-5; TRBD2 matches at 14 bases. This CDR3 spans 18 amino acids. V lost 0 bases, J lost 0 bases, and 4 bases stayed unmatched. In germline, CDR1 is SGHRS, CDR2 YFSETQ. The chain's CDR3 is CASSLARLAGGYQETQYF. DNA of the CDR3: TGCGCCAGCAGCTTGGCCCGACTAGCGGGGGGGTACCAAGAGACCCAGTACTTC. Full variable domain (missing parts from reference TRBV5-1 and TRBJ2-5): KAGVTQTPRYLIKTRGQQVTLSCSPISGHRSVSWYQQTPGQGLQFLFEYFSETQRNKGNFPGRFSGRQFSNSRSEMNVSTLELGDSALYLCASSLARLAGGYQETQYFGPGTRLLVL.

The sample holds a few counts of this clonotype. The CDR3 nucleotides are TGCGCCAGCAGCCAAGGCGGTGGTACCGGACTGTTTTTT. Protein: CASSQGGGTGLFF. The chain is built from TRBV4-1 and TRBJ1-4; D gene ambiguous. V lost 1 base and J 13 bases, leaving 13 bases between the germline ends. CDR1 is MGHRA and CDR2 is YSYEKL in the germline V gene. The CDR3 covers 13 residues.

In the case of this clonotype: A read error may explain this, as a much larger clone is one base away. This rearrangement joins TRBV4-1 to TRBJ2-1; D is unresolved. Germline V gives CDR1 MGHRA, CDR2 YSYEKL. This CDR3 is built from 13 residues. CDR3 sequence: CASSPSFENGQFF. The CDR3 DNA reads TGCGCCAGCAGCCCTTCTTTTGAGAATGGGCAGTTCTTC.

V usage is TRBV5-1 and J usage is TRBJ2-3; 13 bases match TRBD2. The length of the CDR3 is 18 residues. CDR1 and CDR2 (germline): SGHRS, YFSETQ. J gave up 0 bases and V 4 bases, and 8 bases lay outside the gene matches. In DNA form, the CDR3 reads TGCGCCAGCAGCGGAACTAGCGGGGGGGCCACTAGCACAGATACGCAGTATTTT. This gives the protein CASSGTSGGATSTDTQYF. The entire variable domain, with the rest obtained from reference TRBV5-1 and TRBJ2-3, is as follows: KAGVTQTPRYLIKTRGQQVTLSCSPISGHRSVSWYQQTPGQGLQFLFEYFSETQRNKGNFPGRFSGRQFSNSRSEMNVSTLELGDSALYLCASSGTSGGATSTDTQYFGPGTRLTVL.

The chain combines TRBV7-8 with TRBJ2-3, with 8 bases matching TRBD2. V lost 0 bases to trimming and J lost 7 bases; unmatched junction nucleotides: 21. Germline values: CDR1 SGHVS, CDR2 FQNEAQ. The CDR3 extends over 20 amino acids. The CDR3 reads CASSLALGGEGLAHFYTQYF. The CDR3 coding sequence is TGTGCCAGCAGCTTAGCTCTGGGGGGCGAAGGACTAGCCCATTTCTATACGCAGTATTTT. The full variable domain, its missing parts supplied by reference TRBV7-8 and TRBJ2-3, is GAGVSQSPRYKVAKRGQDVALRCDPISGHVSLFWYQQALGQGPEFLTYFQNEAQLDKSGLPSDRFFAERPEGSVSTLKIQRTQQEDSAVYLCASSLALGGEGLAHFYTQYFGPGTRLTVL.

The rearrangement joins TRBV2 to TRBJ2-5; 7 nucleotides align to TRBD2. J was trimmed by 3 bases and V by 6 bases; bases with no gene match: 10. The germline V gene has CDR1 SNHLY and CDR2 FYNNEI. The CDR3 consists of 15 residues. CDR3 loop: CASRSGTHMEETQYF. The CDR3 DNA reads TGTGCCAGCAGAAGCGGGACCCACATGGAAGAGACCCAGTACTTC.